The clone carrying this T cell receptor (beta chain) was observed a few times. The antigen is undetermined. Before the COVID-19 pandemic, during about 2010-2019, CD4+ T cells were taken from unexposed donors. Isolation of CD4+ T cells took place after less than 13 days in culture. Assay used: immunoSEQ multiplex PCR; TCRdb lists only in-frame clones, some missing. Among 16,000 or so clones listed, around 82% were seen once. Germline loops: CDR1 KGHSH, CDR2 LQKENI. This CDR3 spans 12 amino acids. Trimming removed 2 bases at V and 8 bases at J, with 9 bases between. The data are from a study of CD4 T cells in relation to SARS-CoV-2 and coronaviruses. Study-level background: TCR beta CDR3s were sequenced after approximately nine-day antigen culture of PBMCs. Study observations and caveats: No crossreactivity against non-spike viral proteins was tested here. Roughly 69% of donors had memory CD4+ clonotypes crossrecognizing SARS-CoV-2 and common cold coronavirus spike. Monoreactive clones expanded significantly more to SARS-CoV-2 than crossreactive clones did.

The chain combines TRBV18 with TRBJ1-2; D perhaps matches TRBD1 (5 bases). The material sequenced was CD4+ T cells from PBMCs, cultured in vitro. The receptor comes from a human donor in good health. The CDR3 DNA is TGTGCCAGCTCACCAGGGGGAGAGGGCTACACCTTC. Amino acid sequence: CASSPGGEGYTF.